This T cell receptor (beta chain) was documented in a study of blood T cell repertoires in COVID-19. Study context: Sample material is recorded as cDNA or gDNA derived from T cells, B-cell-depleted T cells, or PBMCs.

Here immunoSEQ multiplex PCR was the method, and the copy in TCRdb shows in-frame clones only, minus some. This sample has roughly 150,000 clones; roughly nine tenths occur once, and the top ten carry about 16%. This CDR3 is built from 14 residues. From germline, CDR1 is KGHSH and CDR2 LQKENI. V lost 6 bases, J lost 3 bases, and 14 bases lay in between. This clone appeared a few times. This clonotype was sampled from a middle-aged woman with acute or convalescent COVID-19. The specimen was peripheral blood. The V and J genes are TRBV18 and TRBJ2-5, with D possibly TRBD2 on 7 matching bases. CDR3 region: CASSSGGGEETQYF. The CDR3 nucleotides read TGTGCCAGCTCGAGCGGAGGGGGGGAAGAGACCCAGTACTTC.